These T cell receptor beta chains were read from a single sample in a study of blood T cells in healthy people across ages. TCRdb called the 5' RACE reads again in MiXCR, with one record for every CDR3 protein. The sample has about 1.7 million distinct CDR3 sequences; over 25% are singletons. The sample taken for sequencing was blood. Every receptor here comes from a woman aged 25 to 39 in good health. Both conserved end residues are part of each CDR3. D genes are given only for firm matches. Part of the rows lack a size; the others show once, few, many or a class for expanded clones.

clone_size: few
j_call: TRBJ1-5
cdr3_length: 14
v_call: TRBV2
d_call: NA
cdr3_nt: TGTGCCAGCAGCGGAGCTTATAGCAATCAGCCCCAGCATTTT
cdr3_aa: CASSGAYSNQPQHF

clone_size: many
j_call: TRBJ2-5
cdr3_length: 14
v_call: TRBV10-1
d_call: NA
cdr3_nt: TGCGCCAGCAGTGAAACCGACTCTCTGGAGACCCAGTACTTC
cdr3_aa: CASSETDSLETQYF

clone_size: few
j_call: TRBJ1-1
cdr3_length: 14
v_call: TRBV30
d_call: NA
cdr3_nt: TGTGCCTGGAGTTTTGGGGGTCAGAACACTGAAGCTTTCTTT
cdr3_aa: CAWSFGGQNTEAFF

clone_size: few
j_call: TRBJ2-1
cdr3_length: 15
v_call: TRBV9
d_call: NA
cdr3_nt: TGTGCCAGCAGCGATGGACATTACTCCTACAATGAGCAGTTCTTC
cdr3_aa: CASSDGHYSYNEQFF

clone_size: few
j_call: TRBJ2-3
cdr3_length: 16
v_call: TRBV29-1
d_call: NA
cdr3_nt: TGCAGCGTTGAAAGGAATGGGGGGGGCGTGGCAGATACGCAGTATTTT
cdr3_aa: CSVERNGGGVADTQYF

clone_size: NA
j_call: TRBJ2-5
cdr3_length: 20
v_call: TRBV5-1
d_call: TRBD2
cdr3_nt: TGCGCCAGCAGCTTGGGGCACCTAGCGGGAGGGCCTCGGTATGTGGAGACCCAGTACTTC
cdr3_aa: CASSLGHLAGGPRYVETQYF

clone_size: NA
j_call: TRBJ2-7
cdr3_length: 14
v_call: TRBV12-3/TRBV12-4
d_call: TRBD2
cdr3_nt: TGTGCCAGCAATGCCGGGACTAGCGACTACGAGCAGTACTTC
cdr3_aa: CASNAGTSDYEQYF

clone_size: NA
j_call: TRBJ1-4
cdr3_length: 15
v_call: TRBV30
d_call: TRBD1
cdr3_nt: TGTGCCTGGAGTCTCTCCAGGGGGGGCAATGAAAAACTGTTTTTT
cdr3_aa: CAWSLSRGGNEKLFF

clone_size: NA
j_call: TRBJ2-1
cdr3_length: 13
v_call: TRBV20-1
d_call: NA
cdr3_nt: TGCAGTGCCAGACTTGGACGCCGGAATGAGCAGTTCTTC
cdr3_aa: CSARLGRRNEQFF

clone_size: many
j_call: TRBJ2-7
cdr3_length: 15
v_call: TRBV5-1
d_call: NA
cdr3_nt: TGCGCCAGCAGCTTGGCCTTACAGGGAGGCTACGAGCAGTACTTC
cdr3_aa: CASSLALQGGYEQYF

clone_size: NA
j_call: TRBJ2-1
cdr3_length: 15
v_call: TRBV5-1
d_call: TRBD2
cdr3_nt: TGCGCCAGCAGCTTGGTAGCGGGGGTCTTTGTTGAGCAGTTCTTC
cdr3_aa: CASSLVAGVFVEQFF

clone_size: many
j_call: TRBJ2-1
cdr3_length: 11
v_call: TRBV29-1
d_call: NA
cdr3_nt: TGCAGCCAAGGATCCGTGAATGAGCAGTTCTTC
cdr3_aa: CSQGSVNEQFF

clone_size: few
j_call: TRBJ2-5
cdr3_length: 13
v_call: TRBV20-1
d_call: NA
cdr3_nt: TGCAGTGCTAGAGAATCCTCGGCGGGGACCCAGTACTTC
cdr3_aa: CSARESSAGTQYF

clone_size: NA
j_call: TRBJ2-2
cdr3_length: 13
v_call: TRBV3-1
d_call: NA
cdr3_nt: TGTGCCAGCAGCCAAGGCGACACCGGGGAGCTGTTTTTT
cdr3_aa: CASSQGDTGELFF

clone_size: NA
j_call: TRBJ1-6
cdr3_length: 14
v_call: TRBV18
d_call: NA
cdr3_nt: TGTGCCAGCTCACCACGGGACGGTAATTCACCCCTCCACTTT
cdr3_aa: CASSPRDGNSPLHF

clone_size: NA
j_call: TRBJ2-3
cdr3_length: 12
v_call: TRBV5-1
d_call: NA
cdr3_nt: TGCGCCAGCAGCTTGGAGTCAGTTGCGCAGTATTTT
cdr3_aa: CASSLESVAQYF

clone_size: NA
j_call: TRBJ1-2
cdr3_length: 13
v_call: TRBV7-9
d_call: NA
cdr3_nt: TGTGCCAGCAGCTTAGGACAGGTTGATGGCTGCACCTTC
cdr3_aa: CASSLGQVDGCTF

clone_size: NA
j_call: TRBJ1-5
cdr3_length: 15
v_call: TRBV28
d_call: NA
cdr3_nt: TGTGCCAGCAGTCCTCAGGGGAGAGGCAATCAGCCCCAGCATTTT
cdr3_aa: CASSPQGRGNQPQHF

clone_size: few
j_call: TRBJ1-6
cdr3_length: 12
v_call: TRBV20-1
d_call: NA
cdr3_nt: TGCAGTGCTGCCTCAGGGAATTCACCCCTCCACTTT
cdr3_aa: CSAASGNSPLHF

clone_size: few
j_call: TRBJ1-4
cdr3_length: 13
v_call: TRBV20-1
d_call: NA
cdr3_nt: TGCAGTGCCCCAACGGCGGGAAATGAAAAACTGTTTTTT
cdr3_aa: CSAPTAGNEKLFF

clone_size: NA
j_call: TRBJ2-3
cdr3_length: 15
v_call: TRBV7-3
d_call: TRBD1
cdr3_nt: TGTGCCAGCAGCTTGGCGGGACAGGGGGCGTATACGCAGTATTTT
cdr3_aa: CASSLAGQGAYTQYF

clone_size: NA
j_call: TRBJ2-2
cdr3_length: 19
v_call: TRBV5-5
d_call: TRBD2
cdr3_nt: TGTGCCAGCAGCTTCGACCCCGATAGCGGGGCAACTATACGCGGGGAGCTGTTTTTT
cdr3_aa: CASSFDPDSGATIRGELFF

clone_size: NA
j_call: TRBJ1-5
cdr3_length: 12
v_call: TRBV30
d_call: NA
cdr3_nt: TGTGCCTGGAGTGTAGGGGGGAGTAACCAGCATTTT
cdr3_aa: CAWSVGGSNQHF

clone_size: few
j_call: TRBJ2-7
cdr3_length: 14
v_call: TRBV12-5
d_call: NA
cdr3_nt: TGTGCTAGTGCTACCCAGGGTTTCTCCTACGAGCAGTACTTC
cdr3_aa: CASATQGFSYEQYF

clone_size: NA
j_call: TRBJ1-2
cdr3_length: 16
v_call: TRBV3-1
d_call: NA
cdr3_nt: TGTGCAAGCAGCCAAGATATGACAACTTCTAACCATGGCTACACCTTC
cdr3_aa: CASSQDMTTSNHGYTF

clone_size: NA
j_call: TRBJ2-3
cdr3_length: 15
v_call: TRBV10-3
d_call: NA
cdr3_nt: TGTGCCATCAGTGGATTGGGACGAAGCACAGATACGCAGTATTTT
cdr3_aa: CAISGLGRSTDTQYF

clone_size: few
j_call: TRBJ2-7
cdr3_length: 14
v_call: TRBV28
d_call: TRBD1
cdr3_nt: TGTGCCAGCGGAGGATTGACAGGGCCCTACGAGCAGTACTTC
cdr3_aa: CASGGLTGPYEQYF

clone_size: NA
j_call: TRBJ2-4
cdr3_length: 17
v_call: TRBV2
d_call: NA
cdr3_nt: TGTGCCAGCAGACAGGGTCCTATCACAGTTTCCAAAAACATTCAGTACTTC
cdr3_aa: CASRQGPITVSKNIQYF

clone_size: NA
j_call: TRBJ2-7
cdr3_length: 15
v_call: TRBV7-9
d_call: TRBD1
cdr3_nt: TGTGCCAGCAGTTTTACCGGGACAGGGTACCACGAGCAGTACTTC
cdr3_aa: CASSFTGTGYHEQYF

clone_size: many
j_call: TRBJ2-7
cdr3_length: 15
v_call: TRBV6-2/TRBV6-3
d_call: NA
cdr3_nt: TGTGCCAGCAGCACCTACTGGGTCAGCTCCTACGAGCAGTACTTC
cdr3_aa: CASSTYWVSSYEQYF

clone_size: few
j_call: TRBJ2-5
cdr3_length: 14
v_call: TRBV20-1
d_call: TRBD2
cdr3_nt: TGCAGTGCTAGAGGTCGGACTAGCCAAGAGACCCAGTACTTC
cdr3_aa: CSARGRTSQETQYF

clone_size: few
j_call: TRBJ2-5
cdr3_length: 14
v_call: TRBV27
d_call: NA
cdr3_nt: TGTGCCAGCCAAAGGGGGGGGGCCCAAGAGACCCAGTACTTC
cdr3_aa: CASQRGGAQETQYF

clone_size: few
j_call: TRBJ1-2
cdr3_length: 13
v_call: TRBV5-5
d_call: NA
cdr3_nt: TGTGCCAGCAGCCCCGACAGACCCTATGGCTACACCTTC
cdr3_aa: CASSPDRPYGYTF

clone_size: few
j_call: TRBJ2-1
cdr3_length: 14
v_call: TRBV7-2
d_call: NA
cdr3_nt: TGTGCCAGCAGCTTAAATCCAGGGGTTAATGAGCAGTTCTTC
cdr3_aa: CASSLNPGVNEQFF

clone_size: NA
j_call: TRBJ2-5
cdr3_length: 16
v_call: TRBV5-6
d_call: TRBD1
cdr3_nt: TGTGCCAGCAGTTTGGGTCGGGACAGTTGGTTGGAGACCCAGTACTTC
cdr3_aa: CASSLGRDSWLETQYF

clone_size: few
j_call: TRBJ1-1
cdr3_length: 15
v_call: TRBV10-3
d_call: TRBD1
cdr3_nt: TGTGCCATCAGTGACCCGGGACAGGGGGCGACTGAAGCTTTCTTT
cdr3_aa: CAISDPGQGATEAFF

clone_size: NA
j_call: TRBJ1-2
cdr3_length: 14
v_call: TRBV20-1
d_call: TRBD1
cdr3_nt: TGCAGTGCTAGAGTATCAGGGGGAGACTATGGCTACACCTTC
cdr3_aa: CSARVSGGDYGYTF

clone_size: NA
j_call: TRBJ2-2
cdr3_length: 14
v_call: TRBV5-5
d_call: TRBD1
cdr3_nt: TGTGCCAGCAAGGGACAGATTAACACCGGGGAGCTGTTTTTT
cdr3_aa: CASKGQINTGELFF

clone_size: NA
j_call: TRBJ2-7
cdr3_length: 14
v_call: TRBV18
d_call: NA
cdr3_nt: TGTGCCAGCTCGCCCGGGACACCAAAATACGAGCAGTACTTC
cdr3_aa: CASSPGTPKYEQYF

clone_size: few
j_call: TRBJ1-1
cdr3_length: 14
v_call: TRBV3-1
d_call: TRBD1
cdr3_nt: TGTGCCAGCCGAAAGGAGCAGGGGGGTTTCGAAGCTTTCTTT
cdr3_aa: CASRKEQGGFEAFF

clone_size: NA
j_call: TRBJ2-1
cdr3_length: 14
v_call: TRBV6-1
d_call: NA
cdr3_nt: TGTGCCAGCATGGTGGGTGTTGGCGGCCGGGAGCAGTTCTTC
cdr3_aa: CASMVGVGGREQFF

clone_size: NA
j_call: TRBJ2-7
cdr3_length: 16
v_call: TRBV7-2
d_call: TRBD2
cdr3_nt: TGTGCCAGCAGCCCGGGACTAGCGGGAGGTCTGAACGAGCAGTACTTC
cdr3_aa: CASSPGLAGGLNEQYF

clone_size: NA
j_call: TRBJ1-4
cdr3_length: 14
v_call: TRBV7-2
d_call: NA
cdr3_nt: TGTGCCAGCAGCTTAGTGGGGGGAAGTGAAAAACTGTTTTTT
cdr3_aa: CASSLVGGSEKLFF

clone_size: many
j_call: TRBJ2-4
cdr3_length: 17
v_call: TRBV7-2
d_call: TRBD1
cdr3_nt: TGTGCCAGCAGCGCCCGGGACAGGGGGGAGTGGGGGAACATTCAGTACTTC
cdr3_aa: CASSARDRGEWGNIQYF

clone_size: NA
j_call: TRBJ2-1
cdr3_length: 15
v_call: TRBV10-3
d_call: TRBD2
cdr3_nt: TGTGCCACCAGTGAGACTAGCGGGAGGGTCTATGAGCAGTTCTTC
cdr3_aa: CATSETSGRVYEQFF

clone_size: NA
j_call: TRBJ1-1
cdr3_length: 14
v_call: TRBV18
d_call: NA
cdr3_nt: TGTGCCAGCTCACCAGACTCAGGGTCAACTGAAGCTTTCTTT
cdr3_aa: CASSPDSGSTEAFF

clone_size: NA
j_call: TRBJ1-1
cdr3_length: 17
v_call: TRBV10-3
d_call: NA
cdr3_nt: TGTGCCATCAGTGACCCCAGGACAGATAGATTGAACACTGAAGCTTTCTTT
cdr3_aa: CAISDPRTDRLNTEAFF

clone_size: NA
j_call: TRBJ2-7
cdr3_length: 15
v_call: TRBV5-1
d_call: TRBD2
cdr3_nt: TGCGCCAGCAGCCTCTCGGGAGGGGCCACTACCGAGCAGTACTTC
cdr3_aa: CASSLSGGATTEQYF

clone_size: few
j_call: TRBJ2-7
cdr3_length: 13
v_call: TRBV10-3
d_call: NA
cdr3_nt: TGTGCCATCAGTGGGTTTAGGGCGGACGAGCAGTACTTC
cdr3_aa: CAISGFRADEQYF

clone_size: few
j_call: TRBJ2-7
cdr3_length: 12
v_call: TRBV9
d_call: NA
cdr3_nt: TGTGCCAGCAGCGTAGACCAGGGCGAGCAGTACTTC
cdr3_aa: CASSVDQGEQYF

clone_size: NA
j_call: TRBJ2-1
cdr3_length: 17
v_call: TRBV9
d_call: TRBD2
cdr3_nt: TGTGCCAGCAGCGTAGAACTGCTAGCGGGAGCGACCAATGAGCAGTTCTTC
cdr3_aa: CASSVELLAGATNEQFF

clone_size: NA
j_call: TRBJ2-5
cdr3_length: 14
v_call: TRBV25-1
d_call: NA
cdr3_nt: TGTGCCAGCAGTGAATCTGTCGCTTCAGAGACCCAGTACTTC
cdr3_aa: CASSESVASETQYF

clone_size: few
j_call: TRBJ1-5
cdr3_length: 13
v_call: TRBV12-3/TRBV12-4
d_call: TRBD1
cdr3_nt: TGTGCCAACAGCGGACAGGGCAATCAGCCCCAGCATTTT
cdr3_aa: CANSGQGNQPQHF

clone_size: many
j_call: TRBJ2-5
cdr3_length: 13
v_call: TRBV10-3
d_call: NA
cdr3_nt: TGTGCCATCAGTGACGGCCTCTTAGAGACCCAGTACTTC
cdr3_aa: CAISDGLLETQYF

clone_size: few
j_call: TRBJ2-1
cdr3_length: 15
v_call: TRBV20-1
d_call: NA
cdr3_nt: TGCAGTGCTAGATGGGCTGGACTTTCCTACAATGAGCAGTTCTTC
cdr3_aa: CSARWAGLSYNEQFF